This T cell receptor beta chain was sequenced for a study of blood T cell repertoires in COVID-19. Germline CDR1 reads MDHEN; CDR2 reads SYDVKM. With V trimmed by 2 bases and J by 8 bases, 5 bases remained unmatched. The CDR3 is made up of 14 amino acids. Method: immunoSEQ multiplex PCR; TCRdb's copy keeps in-frame clones and lacks some. The sample consists of approximately 350,000 clones, over 70% of them appearing once. The sample taken for sequencing was peripheral blood. V gene TRBV28 combines with J gene TRBJ1-4; 7 positions agree with TRBD1. This receptor was taken from a woman between 50 and 59 years old with COVID-19, enrolled during active disease. The CDR3 bases are TGTGCCAGCAGTTTAGGTGGGGACAGCGAAAAACTGTTTTTT. This translates into CASSLGGDSEKLFF.